This T cell receptor beta chain came from a study of blood T cell repertoires in COVID-19. Study in general: Sites across the United States, Italy and Spain contributed samples from acute and convalescent COVID-19.

The method was immunoSEQ multiplex PCR; TCRdb's version includes in-frame clones alone and lacks a portion of them. The sample contains fewer than 200,000 clones, roughly 84% of which appear only once. Those who participated ranged in age from roughly 18 to 89 years and resided in approximately 23 US areas. Germline values: CDR1 MGHRA, CDR2 YSYEKL. The CDR3 has 15 residues. V lost 0 bases and J lost 2; bases outside the gene matches: 4. The rearrangement joins TRBV4-1 to TRBJ2-7; TRBD1 agrees at 7 bases. The material sequenced was PBMCs or T cells enriched from blood (not recorded which). The clonotype originates from a human donor with acute COVID-19. The donor label of this sample is uncertain. CDR3 amino acids: CASSQDRDSAYEQYF. The CDR3 DNA sequence: TGCGCCAGCAGCCAAGACCGGGACAGTGCCTACGAGCAGTACTTC.